The 25 T cell receptor beta chains presented below share a single source sample, sequenced in a study of blood T cell repertoires in COVID-19. Only in-frame clones appear in the TCRdb table, and some are missing; sequencing was by immunoSEQ multiplex PCR. The table shows a few hundred thousand clones, with less than 90% occurring only once. The sample was PBMCs or T cells enriched from blood (not recorded which). The receptor set was obtained from a woman in her 30s who had recovered from COVID-19.

The rearrangement joins TRBV7-9 to TRBJ1-2; D is undetermined. The V gene's germline CDR1 is SEHNR and CDR2 FQNEAQ (reference sequence). The length of the CDR3 is 15 residues. Trimming stripped 1 base from V and 1 base from J, with 10 bases between. CDR3 in amino acids: CASSLGAAFNYGYTF. DNA of the CDR3: TGTGCCAGCAGCTTAGGGGCAGCTTTTAACTATGGCTACACCTTC.

The V and J genes are TRBV19 and TRBJ1-1; D ambiguous. The CDR3 totals 14 residues. The V and J ends lost 10 bases and 0 bases respectively, with 15 bases between them. From germline, CDR1 is LNHDA and CDR2 SQIVND (reference sequence). The CDR3 DNA sequence: TGTGCCACCACTCAGACACCGATGAACACTGAAGCTTTCTTT. This encodes CATTQTPMNTEAFF.

The V and J genes are TRBV5-6 and TRBJ1-6, with 8 bases matching TRBD1. Per the germline V gene, CDR1 is SGHDT and CDR2 is YYEEEE. The V segment lost 1 base and the J segment 5 bases; nucleotides outside the gene matches: 5. CDR3 length equals 16 residues. The CDR3, as DNA: TGTGCCAGCAGCTTGTTGACAGGGGTCCATAATTCACCCCTCCACTTT. Protein product: CASSLLTGVHNSPLHF.

CDR3 in amino acids: CASSPRLESTGEQYF. CDR3 bases: TGTGCCAGCTCGCCCCGACTAGAGTCGACGGGAGAGCAGTACTTC. The rearrangement links TRBV18 to TRBJ2-7, with D perhaps matching TRBD2 (6 bases). The CDR3 totals 15 residues. The ends were cut back, 6 bases at V and 7 bases at J, with 22 bases in the middle. CDR1 is KGHSH, CDR2 LQKENI, per germline.

The rearrangement uses TRBV18 and TRBJ2-1; no firm D call. CDR3 length equals 12 residues. The V gene's germline CDR1 is KGHSH and CDR2 LQKENI. Deletions cut 3 bases from V and 10 bases from J, with 10 bases between. The CDR3 region has the DNA TGTGCCAGCTCACCTAGAGGAGAGGAGCAGTTCTTC. Protein: CASSPRGEEQFF.

J is TRBJ2-2 and V is TRBV4-2; D might be TRBD2 (5 bases). The CDR3 has 16 residues. Between the trimmed V and J ends, which lost 0 bases and 4 bases, there was a span of 12 bases. Germline CDR1 reads LGHNA; CDR2 reads YNFKEQ. The CDR3 loop reads CASSQDRGSATGELFF. The CDR3 DNA reads as TGTGCCAGCAGCCAAGATCGGGGTAGCGCCACCGGGGAGCTGTTTTTT.

CDR3 in amino acids: CASSVESGGPLEQFF. CDR3 DNA sequence: TGTGCCAGCAGCGTAGAAAGCGGGGGCCCCCTTGAGCAGTTCTTC. The chain recombines TRBV9 with TRBJ2-1; the match to TRBD2 covers 8 bases. J gave up 9 bases and V 0 bases, and 8 bases lay outside the gene matches. The CDR3 extends over 15 amino acids. Germline CDR1 is SGDLS and CDR2 is YYNGEE.

This sequence joins TRBV19 and TRBJ1-2; D perhaps matches TRBD1 (5 bases). The CDR3 extends over 14 amino acids. Germline loops: CDR1 LNHDA, CDR2 SQIVND (reference sequence). Between the trimmed V and J ends, which lost 5 bases and 8 bases, there was a span of 18 bases. Written as DNA, the CDR3 is TGTGCCAGTAGTGGTGGAGGGACCGGAGGAGGCTACACCTTC. This gives the protein CASSGGGTGGGYTF.

The chain uses TRBV25-1 and TRBJ1-1; the D is unclear. This CDR3 has 13 amino acids. The germline gives CDR1 MGHDK, CDR2 SYGVNS. The V end was cut by 6 bases, the J end by 0 bases, with 8 bases between. CDR3 bases: TGTGCCAGCAGAGTATCGGTGAACACTGAAGCTTTCTTT. Encoded protein: CASRVSVNTEAFF.

This chain joins TRBV28 and TRBJ2-7; 7 bases are a match to TRBD2. The CDR3 consists of 19 residues. V lost 9 bases and J lost 0; bases outside the gene matches: 23. The germline gives CDR1 MDHEN, CDR2 SYDVKM. In DNA, the CDR3 is TGTGCCAGTTCGGGCACTAGCGCCGCTCCGGAGCGCCGCTCCTACGAGCAGTACTTC. This encodes CASSGTSAAPERRSYEQYF.

This rearrangement joins TRBV30 to TRBJ1-4, with 7 bases matching TRBD1. The CDR3 length is 15 residues. Germline V gene sequence: CDR1 GTSNPN, CDR2 SVGIG (reference sequence). Trimming removed 4 bases from V and 3 bases from J; junction bases left unmatched: 8. The CDR3 nucleotides read TGTGCCTGGACAGGGGTCGGGACAGCTAATGAAAAACTGTTTTTT. Amino acid sequence: CAWTGVGTANEKLFF.

The sample holds a few counts of this clone. This chain links TRBV10-2 with TRBJ2-3; D is undetermined. Germline CDR1 and CDR2: WSHSY and SAAADI. The CDR3 runs to 14 residues. The V end lost 3 bases, the J end lost 2 bases, and 9 bases lay between the germline ends. CDR3 sequence reads: CASSDTYLTDTQYF. In DNA, the CDR3 is TGCGCCAGCAGTGACACCTATCTCACAGATACGCAGTATTTT.

The chain couples TRBV15 to TRBJ1-1; D is possibly TRBD1 (6 bases). CDR1 is LNHNV and CDR2 is YYDKDF in the germline V gene (reference sequence). V gave up 0 bases and J gave up 11 bases, with 13 bases separating them. The CDR3 contains 13 residues. The chain's CDR3 is CATSRDIGQRAFF. The CDR3 DNA is TGTGCCACCAGCAGAGATATAGGACAGAGGGCTTTCTTT.

The gene calls are TRBV28 and TRBJ2-5, with unresolved D. The length of the CDR3 is 11 residues. CDR1 is MDHEN and CDR2 is SYDVKM in the germline V gene. With 7 bases removed from V and 5 bases from J, the gap between germline ends came to 8 bases. The CDR3 sequence is CASTMRETQYF. Here the CDR3 DNA reads TGTGCCAGCACAATGAGGGAGACCCAGTACTTC.

V and J are TRBV18 and TRBJ1-3; 8 nucleotides align to TRBD1. Germline V gene data show CDR1 as KGHSH and CDR2 as LQKENI. The CDR3 contains 22 residues. The J segment lost 0 bases and the V segment lost 3 bases, leaving 22 bases of the junction unmatched. The chain's CDR3 is CASSPLFLFTGTGGSSGNTIYF. Written as DNA, the CDR3 is TGTGCCAGCTCACCCCTCTTCCTATTCACCGGGACAGGAGGTTCCTCTGGAAACACCATATATTTT.

The chain's CDR3 is CASSQPYADRGNQPQHF. The CDR3 nucleotides are TGCGCCAGCAGCCAACCATATGCTGACAGGGGGAATCAGCCCCAGCATTTT. This rearrangement joins TRBV4-1 to TRBJ1-5; 9 bases match TRBD1. V lost 2 bases to trimming and J lost 4 bases; unmatched junction nucleotides: 9. The CDR3 extends over 17 amino acids. Germline V gives CDR1 MGHRA, CDR2 YSYEKL.

The genes are TRBV9 and TRBJ2-2; 11 nucleotides line up with TRBD1. J gave up 4 bases and V 0 bases, and 2 bases lay outside the gene matches. Germline-derived CDR1 and CDR2 are SGDLS and YYNGEE. The CDR3 loop spans 16 amino acids. CDR3 nucleotides: TGTGCCAGCAGCGTAGAGGACAGGGGGCTCACCGGGGAGCTGTTTTTT. It is translated as CASSVEDRGLTGELFF.

The rearrangement links TRBV10-3 to TRBJ1-1, with D perhaps TRBD1 (6 bases). Trimming shortened V by 9 bases and J by 1 base, and 12 bases separated the two germline ends. CDR3 length: 13 residues. CDR1 and CDR2 from the germline V gene are ENHRY and SYGVKD. CDR3 amino acids: CAISKTGNTEAFF. The DNA of the CDR3 is TGTGCCATTAGTAAGACAGGGAACACTGAAGCTTTCTTT.

The chain joins TRBV2 to TRBJ1-5, with 11 bases lining up with TRBD1. Looked up from germline, CDR1 is SNHLY and CDR2 is FYNNEI. V gave up 4 bases and J gave up 6 bases; unmatched junction bases: 2. This CDR3 has 14 amino acids. The CDR3 DNA follows: TGTGCCAGCAGTGCCGGGACAGGGGGTCAGCCCCAGCATTTT. Its protein product is CASSAGTGGQPQHF.

V usage is TRBV13 and J usage is TRBJ2-7; TRBD1 aligns across 9 bases. Germline V gene lookup returns CDR1 PRHDT and CDR2 FYEKMQ (reference sequence). This CDR3 is built from 12 residues. J was trimmed by 11 bases and V by 3 bases; bases with no gene match: 5. CDR3 sequence (DNA): TGTGCCAGCAGCTTGGCGGGACAGGGAAAGTACTTC. This codes for CASSLAGQGKYF.

The chain is built from TRBV9 and TRBJ1-6; a possible D gene is TRBD1 (6 bases). Germline CDR1 is SGDLS and CDR2 is YYNGEE. This CDR3 has 17 residues. Trimming stripped 4 bases from V and 0 bases from J, with 14 bases between. CDR3 bases: TGTGCCAGCAGCCTCAGGGGAGCGAGCTCCTATAATTCACCCCTCCACTTT. Translated, it gives CASSLRGASSYNSPLHF.

V usage is TRBV14 and J usage is TRBJ1-6; 10 bases fit TRBD1. Per the germline V gene, CDR1 is SGHDN and CDR2 is FVKESK. V shed 8 bases, J shed 13 bases, and the junction held 11 bases outside the gene matches. The CDR3 is 14 amino acids. The CDR3 DNA reads as TGTGCCAGCCGCCTCGGGACAGGGGCCGCGCCCCTCCACTTT. Amino acid sequence: CASRLGTGAAPLHF.

As regards this clone: Other DNA sequences in the sample encode the same CDR3. The genes are TRBV30 and TRBJ1-3; D not resolved. The germline V and J ends were trimmed by 0 bases and 4 bases, with 4 bases remaining between them. The CDR3 has 12 residues. Germline loops: CDR1 GTSNPN, CDR2 SVGIG (reference sequence). The CDR3, as DNA: TGTGCCTGGAGTGTATCAGGAAACACCATATATTTT. Translating it yields CAWSVSGNTIYF.

This chain connects TRBV27 to TRBJ2-7; D not certain. This CDR3 contains 13 residues. With 9 bases removed from V and 0 bases from J, the gap between germline ends came to 12 bases. Germline CDR1 and CDR2: MNHEY and SMNVEV (reference sequence). This chain's CDR3 is CASMPASSYEQYF. The CDR3 DNA reads as TGTGCCAGTATGCCGGCTAGCTCCTACGAGCAGTACTTC.

The chain recombines TRBV4-2 with TRBJ2-5, with D perhaps matching TRBD2 (5 bases). Germline CDR1 is LGHNA and CDR2 is YNFKEQ. Trimming cost V 3 bases and J 4 bases, with 15 bases left between them. The CDR3 extends over 15 amino acids. The chain's CDR3 is CASSQSTSPTETQYF. The CDR3 coding sequence is TGTGCCAGCAGCCAGTCCACTAGTCCCACAGAGACCCAGTACTTC.